This TCR beta chain was identified in a study of blood T cells in healthy people across ages. With 7 bases removed from V and 4 bases from J, the gap between germline ends came to 17 bases. Germline lookup yields CDR1 SGHRS and CDR2 YFSETQ. The CDR3 has 14 residues. Next came a second PCR, run for about 6 to 12 cycles, which used a sample-barcoded 5' primer along with a J-beta primer mix. TCRdb passed the 5' RACE reads through MiXCR, listing each CDR3 protein once. The table has about 800,000 distinct CDR3 sequences, 20% to 30% seen once; the top ten hold under 4.5%. Concerning this clonotype: Its antigen remains unknown.

General study points: The unknown donor CMV status may have confounded expanded clonotype changes.

The data also belong to a second study, concerning T cells of mothers and their children.

This chain joins TRBV5-1 and TRBJ2-5; D tentatively reads TRBD1 or TRBD2 (5 bases each). The specimen sequenced was blood. This sequence originates from a boy younger than 18 in good health. The CDR3 nucleotides read TGCGCCAGCGGAACAGGAGGCGTTGCAGAGACCCAGTACTTC. This codes for CASGTGGVAETQYF.